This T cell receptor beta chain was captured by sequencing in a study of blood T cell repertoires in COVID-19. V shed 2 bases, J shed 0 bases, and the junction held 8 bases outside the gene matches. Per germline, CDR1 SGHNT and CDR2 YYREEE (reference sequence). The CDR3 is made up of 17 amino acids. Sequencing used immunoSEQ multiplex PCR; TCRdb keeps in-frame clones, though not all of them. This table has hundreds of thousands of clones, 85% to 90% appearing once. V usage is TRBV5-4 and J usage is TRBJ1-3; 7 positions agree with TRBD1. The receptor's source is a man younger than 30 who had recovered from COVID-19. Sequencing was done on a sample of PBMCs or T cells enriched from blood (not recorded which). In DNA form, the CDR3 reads TGTGCCAGCAGCTTATTCCCTACAGGGGACTCTGGAAACACCATATATTTT. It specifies CASSLFPTGDSGNTIYF.